This TCR beta chain was identified during a study of cytomegalovirus exposure and HLA in healthy donors. Study-wide context: The study placed approximately 78% of its roughly 400 genotyped donors in the Caucasian-associated ancestry cluster. Broader study findings: Donor immune exposure was known only as CMV serostatus. Upon later analysis, HLA-associated TCR beta chains proved more clonally expanded than other, equally common chains.

A few counts support this clone. Its antigen is unknown. PCR was performed using 60 Vbeta and 13 Jbeta primers. The method was immunoSEQ multiplex PCR; TCRdb's version includes in-frame clones alone and lacks a portion of them. The sample yields about 120,000 clones, approximately 80% seen once. The V segment lost 5 bases and the J segment 2 bases; nucleotides outside the gene matches: 5. This CDR3 region has 14 residues. Germline V gene sequence: CDR1 SGHTA, CDR2 FQGNSA. The receptor was derived from a man between 45 and 60 years old in good health and CMV-seronegative. This chain uses TRBV7-2 with TRBJ1-1; 7 nucleotides align to TRBD1. The sample was PBMCs. The CDR3 spells CASSVRGDNTEAFF. In DNA, the CDR3 is TGTGCCAGCAGCGTCAGGGGGGATAACACTGAAGCTTTCTTT.